These 2 T cell receptor beta chains share one sample of origin, sequenced in a study of cytomegalovirus exposure and HLA in healthy donors (dated by TCRdb to the late 2010s). The library was made by the immunoSEQ multiplex PCR assay. TCRdb stores this immuneACCESS table with in-frame sequences only. Part of the clones is absent; in the studies checked, under half of the shortfall reflects unresolved V genes, and no reason is known for the rest. The sample contains 150,000 to 180,000 clones, more than 70% of them found a single time. The ten most abundant clones make up approximately 2% of the sample. The sample consisted of PBMCs. The receptor source for this set is a human donor in good health.

This rearrangement joins TRBV11-1 to TRBJ1-2; D not certain. The germline V and J ends were trimmed by 5 bases and 0 bases, with 7 bases remaining between them. CDR1 is SGHAT and CDR2 is FQDESV in the germline V gene (reference sequence). The length of the CDR3 is 13 residues. This chain's CDR3 is CASSRPANYGYTF. CDR3 in DNA: TGTGCCAGCAGCCGTCCAGCTAACTATGGCTACACCTTC.

The chain employs TRBV6-5 and TRBJ2-7, with D unclear. The CDR3 runs to 11 residues. Germline CDR1 MNHEY, CDR2 SVGAGI. V lost 4 bases and J 5 bases, leaving 6 bases between the germline ends. CDR3 sequence reads: CASSSANEQYF. CDR3 in DNA: TGTGCCAGCAGTTCCGCGAACGAGCAGTACTTC.